The 5 T cell receptor beta chains listed next were all sequenced from one sample in a study of response to subunit inactivated influenza vaccine. A single record per CDR3 protein comes from TCRdb applying MiXCR to the RT-PCR reads. Of about 650,000 distinct CDR3 sequences in the sample, 12% to 15% are singletons; the top ten hold less than 9%. This material consisted of PBMCs from blood, taken less than 15 days before vaccination. These receptors were collected from a man aged 45-60 years who received an inactivated influenza vaccine.

The V call is TRBV4-3, the J call TRBJ2-1, with 9 positions matching TRBD2. With V trimmed by 0 bases and J by 3 bases, 6 bases remained unmatched. Per germline, CDR1 LGHNA and CDR2 YSLEER. The CDR3 sequence is 17 residues long. CDR3 sequence reads: CASSQDLGGGDYNEQFF. CDR3 in DNA: TGCGCCAGCAGCCAAGATCTTGGCGGGGGGGACTACAATGAGCAGTTCTTC.

The CDR3 sequence is CASSIRAGGLYEQYF. In DNA, the CDR3 is TGTGCCAGTAGTATCCGCGCCGGGGGCTTATACGAGCAGTACTTC. The J gene is TRBJ2-7, the V gene TRBV19, with D possibly being TRBD1 or TRBD2 (6 bases each). Germline CDR1 is LNHDA and CDR2 is SQIVND (reference sequence). This CDR3 has 15 amino acids. Deletions cut 3 bases from V and 4 bases from J, with 16 bases between. Full variable domain (rest looked up from reference TRBV19 and TRBJ2-7): DGGITQSPKYLFRKEGQNVTLSCEQNLNHDAMYWYRQDPGQGLRLIYYSQIVNDFQKGDIAEGYSVSREKKESFPLTVTSAQKNPTAFYLCASSIRAGGLYEQYFGPGTRLTVT.

The rearrangement links TRBV10-2 to TRBJ2-1, with TRBD2 matching over 11 bases. The V gene's germline CDR1 is WSHSY and CDR2 SAAADI. The trim removed 6 bases at V and 4 bases at J, leaving 8 bases unmatched. This CDR3 contains 16 residues. In DNA form, the CDR3 reads TGCGCCAGCAGAGATCTAGCGGGGGGCCCTTACAATGAGCAGTTCTTC. This translates into CASRDLAGGPYNEQFF.

This clonotype was seen more than once but under ten times. V gene TRBV5-5 combines with J gene TRBJ1-2, with no clear D. The CDR3 has 12 amino acids. Per germline, CDR1 SGHKS and CDR2 YYEKEE (reference sequence). V lost 3 bases and J 5 bases, leaving 8 bases between the germline ends. The CDR3 DNA follows: TGTGCCAGCAGCTCAGACATTTATGGCTACACCTTC. Amino acids: CASSSDIYGYTF.

The gene calls are TRBV20-1 and TRBJ2-1; 8 nucleotides line up with TRBD2. Germline V gene lookup returns CDR1 DFQATT and CDR2 SNEGSKA (reference sequence). CDR3 length: 17 amino acids. J gave up 6 bases and V 0 bases, and 13 bases lay outside the gene matches. CDR3 loop: CSARDGDKREFSNEQFF. The CDR3 coding sequence is TGCAGTGCTAGAGATGGGGACAAGCGGGAGTTCTCCAATGAGCAGTTCTTC.